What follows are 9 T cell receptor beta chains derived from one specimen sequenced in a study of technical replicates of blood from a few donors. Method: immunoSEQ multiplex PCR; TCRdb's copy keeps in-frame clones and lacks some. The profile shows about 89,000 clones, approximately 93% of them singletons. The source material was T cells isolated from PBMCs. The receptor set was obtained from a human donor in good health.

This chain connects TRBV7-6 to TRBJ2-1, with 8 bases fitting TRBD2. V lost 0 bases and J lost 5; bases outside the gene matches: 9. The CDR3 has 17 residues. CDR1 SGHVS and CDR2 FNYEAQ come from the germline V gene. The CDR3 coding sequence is TGTGCCAGCAGCTTAGCGTTGGCGGGGGGAACTGACAATGAGCAGTTCTTC. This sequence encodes CASSLALAGGTDNEQFF.

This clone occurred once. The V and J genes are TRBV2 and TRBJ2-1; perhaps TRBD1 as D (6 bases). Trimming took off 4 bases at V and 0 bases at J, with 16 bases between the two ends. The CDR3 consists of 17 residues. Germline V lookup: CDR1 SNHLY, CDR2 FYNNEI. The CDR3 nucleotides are TGTGCCAGCAGTGTCTCTTTGGGACAAAGCTCCTACAATGAGCAGTTCTTC. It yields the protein CASSVSLGQSSYNEQFF.

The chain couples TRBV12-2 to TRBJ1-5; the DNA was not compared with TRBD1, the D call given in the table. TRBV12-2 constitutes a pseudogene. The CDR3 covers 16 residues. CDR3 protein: CASRLQGQNSNQPQHF. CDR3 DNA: TGTGCAAGTCGCTTACAGGGACAGAATAGCAATCAGCCCCAGCATTTT.

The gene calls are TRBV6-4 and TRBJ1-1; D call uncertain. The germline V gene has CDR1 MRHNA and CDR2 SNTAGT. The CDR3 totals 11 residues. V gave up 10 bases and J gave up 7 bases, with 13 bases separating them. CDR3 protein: CATSDKSEAFF. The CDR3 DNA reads TGTGCCACGTCAGATAAAAGTGAAGCTTTCTTT.

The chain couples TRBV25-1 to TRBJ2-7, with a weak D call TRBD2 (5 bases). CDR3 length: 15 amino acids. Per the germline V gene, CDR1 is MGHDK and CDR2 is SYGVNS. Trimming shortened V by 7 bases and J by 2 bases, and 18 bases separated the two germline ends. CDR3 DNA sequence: TGTGCCAGCACCAACGCATTCGGACTTACCTACGAGCAGTACTTC. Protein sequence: CASTNAFGLTYEQYF.

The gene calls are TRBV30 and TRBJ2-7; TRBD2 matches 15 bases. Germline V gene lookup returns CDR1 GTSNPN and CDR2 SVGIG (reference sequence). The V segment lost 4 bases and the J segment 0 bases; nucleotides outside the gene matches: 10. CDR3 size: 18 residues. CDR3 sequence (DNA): TGTGCCTGGAAAAAACCGGGACTAGCGGGGGGTTACTCCTACGAGCAGTACTTC. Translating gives CAWKKPGLAGGYSYEQYF. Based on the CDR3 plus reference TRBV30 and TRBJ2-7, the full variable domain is SQTIHQWPATLVQPVGSPLSLECTVEGTSNPNLYWYRQAAGRGLQLLFYSVGIGQISSEVPQNLSASRPQDRQFILSSKKLLLSDSGFYLCAWKKPGLAGGYSYEQYFGPGTRLTVT.

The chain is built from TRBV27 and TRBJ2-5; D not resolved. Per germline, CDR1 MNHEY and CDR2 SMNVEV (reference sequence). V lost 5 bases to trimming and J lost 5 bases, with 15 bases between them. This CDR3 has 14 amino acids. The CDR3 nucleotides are TGTGCCAGCAGTCCCCTAACCTTCCGTGAGACCCAGTACTTC. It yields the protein CASSPLTFRETQYF.

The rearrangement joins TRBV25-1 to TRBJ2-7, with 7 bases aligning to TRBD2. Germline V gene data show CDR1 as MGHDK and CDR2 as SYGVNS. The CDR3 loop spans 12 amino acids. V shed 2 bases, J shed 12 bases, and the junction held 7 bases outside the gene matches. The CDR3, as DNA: TGTGCCAGCAGTGAACGGGGGGTCCGCAGGTACTTC. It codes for CASSERGVRRYF.

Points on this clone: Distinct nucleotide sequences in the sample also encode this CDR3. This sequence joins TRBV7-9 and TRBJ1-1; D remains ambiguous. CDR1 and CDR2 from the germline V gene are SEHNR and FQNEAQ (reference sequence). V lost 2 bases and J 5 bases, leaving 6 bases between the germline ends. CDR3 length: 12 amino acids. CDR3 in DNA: TGTGCCAGCAGCTTAACTAGAACTGAAGCTTTCTTT. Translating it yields CASSLTRTEAFF.